Sequencing of this TCR beta chain was carried out in a study of blood T cells in healthy people across ages. For the study at large: Template switching caught about one barcoded beta molecule for each two T cells. Study-level findings and limits: Possibly, changes in expanded clonotypes were confounded because donor CMV status was unknown. PBMC samples, being unsorted, prevented any conclusive comparison of naive and antigen-experienced cells.

The V gene lost 0 bases and the J gene lost 7 bases, with 19 bases spanning the gap. The germline gives CDR1 MGHRA, CDR2 YSYEKL. CDR3 size: 16 residues. Then a second PCR, running about 7 to 11 cycles, was carried out with a sample-barcoded 5' primer and a J-beta primer mix. TCRdb processed the 5' RACE reads anew with MiXCR; each CDR3 protein has one entry. The table has roughly 1,500,000 distinct CDR3 sequences, roughly a third seen once; the top ten hold around 11%. Notes on this clonotype: Antigen: not known.

The sample consisted of blood. This chain joins TRBV4-1 and TRBJ2-7, with no clear D. This clonotype was sampled from a woman aged 25 to 45 in good health. The CDR3 coding sequence is TGCGCCAGCAGCCAAGAAGCCAGCGCCCGTCGAGGAGAGCAGTACTTC. It translates to CASSQEASARRGEQYF.